This T cell receptor (beta chain) derives from a study of molecular identifiers for immune sequencing clone quantification. Sorting isolated naive CD8 T cells as CD8+CD4-CCR7+CD45RA+ events. TCRdb re-derived calls from the PCR reads in MiXCR, one entry per CDR3 protein. The sample contains some 580,000 distinct CDR3 sequences, 25% of which appear only once. Findings and limits, study-wide: Clones with over 20 RNA copies captured over 98% of effector molecules but under 1% of naive ones.

Worth noting for this clonotype: Its antigen is as yet unknown.

The V gene end was trimmed by 3 bases and the J gene end by 2 bases; junction bases not matched to a gene: 12. The length of the CDR3 is 18 residues. In germline, CDR1 is SGHVS, CDR2 FQNEAQ. Sequencing was performed on naive CD8+ T cells from blood, with Jurkat cell RNA spiked in. Regarding subset: FACS-sorted CD8+CD4-CCR7+CD45RA+ naive T cells. This chain links TRBV7-8 with TRBJ2-5, with 10 nucleotides matching TRBD2. This TCR came from a human donor in good health. Some libraries in this study had Jurkat cell RNA spiked in. The CDR3 reads CASSLGPALAGTQETQYF. DNA for the CDR3: TGTGCCAGCAGCTTGGGGCCCGCACTAGCGGGAACACAAGAGACCCAGTACTTC.